This TCR beta chain was retrieved from a study of cytomegalovirus exposure and HLA in healthy donors. Study-level findings and limits: Analysis was carried out at a later point, and it linked a missense DCLRE1C variant to TCR beta V- and J-gene trimming.

The CDR3 totals 15 residues. Trimming removed 2 bases from V and 1 base from J; junction bases left unmatched: 4. The germline V gene encodes CDR1 KGHSH and CDR2 LQKENI. About this clone itself: Its antigen is currently unknown.

Both 60 Vbeta primers and 13 Jbeta primers went into the PCR. This table comes from immunoSEQ multiplex PCR, and its TCRdb copy is limited to in-frame clones, with some not included. This table has about 140,000 clones, 61% appearing once. This TCR was recovered from a male donor in good health and CMV-seronegative. The chain carries TRBV18 and TRBJ1-1; 7 positions match TRBD1. Sequenced material: PBMCs. The CDR3 is CASSPVGQTNTEAFF. The DNA for the CDR3 is TGTGCCAGCTCACCAGTGGGACAGACGAACACTGAAGCTTTCTTT.